A single sample gave rise to the 21 T cell receptor beta chains below, sequenced in a study of cytomegalovirus exposure and HLA in healthy donors. In the PCR, 60 Vbeta and 13 Jbeta primers were used. TCRdb keeps only in-frame clones here, not all; method: immunoSEQ multiplex PCR. This sample carries 95,000 to 150,000 clones, around 66% of them seen once, and the ten largest clones take approximately 8.5%. The specimen was PBMCs. The origin of the receptors is a woman in her forties in good health and CMV-seropositive.

This chain connects TRBV5-1 to TRBJ2-7; D is possibly TRBD2 (6 bases). With 1 base removed from V and 6 bases from J, the gap between germline ends came to 8 bases. Germline V lookup: CDR1 SGHRS, CDR2 YFSETQ. The CDR3 covers 12 residues. The CDR3 sequence: CASSLRGGEQYF. The CDR3 region has the DNA TGCGCCAGCAGCTTGAGGGGAGGCGAGCAGTACTTC.

As to this clone: It is likely a read error, because the conserved phenylalanine at the end of the CDR3 is missing. The V gene is TRBV15, the J gene TRBJ1-1; 9 bases agree with TRBD1. This CDR3 has 16 amino acids. Germline CDR1 is LNHNV and CDR2 is YYDKDF (reference sequence). The J segment lost 4 bases and the V segment lost 3 bases, leaving 9 bases of the junction unmatched. The chain's CDR3 is CATSSTQGALGTEAFL. The CDR3 bases are TGTGCCACCAGCAGTACACAGGGGGCGCTTGGCACTGAAGCTTTCCTT.

This clone has a single count. The J gene is TRBJ2-1, the V gene TRBV5-6; no clear D. Germline CDR1 SGHDT, CDR2 YYEEEE. Between the trimmed V and J ends, which lost 0 bases and 4 bases, there was a span of 20 bases. The CDR3 covers 18 residues. CDR3 protein: CASSLDPLTTPRYNEQFF. CDR3 nucleotides: TGTGCCAGCAGCTTGGACCCCTTAACCACCCCTCGGTACAATGAGCAGTTCTTC.

This clone was seen a handful of times. The V and J genes are TRBV27 and TRBJ1-6, with TRBD1 matching over 10 bases. CDR3 length: 13 residues. In germline, CDR1 is MNHEY, CDR2 SMNVEV (reference sequence). V lost 5 bases and J lost 15; bases outside the gene matches: 7. CDR3 loop: CASSIEGDRGLHF. Written as DNA, the CDR3 is TGTGCCAGCAGTATCGAGGGGGACAGGGGCCTCCACTTT.

The CDR3 loop is CSVGTGDTGELFF. The CDR3 coding sequence is TGCAGCGTTGGGACAGGGGACACCGGGGAGCTGTTTTTT. This rearrangement joins TRBV29-1 to TRBJ2-2, with TRBD1 identical over 9 bases. The CDR3 runs 13 residues. Germline assignment: CDR1 SQVTM and CDR2 ANQGSEA. With 4 bases clipped from V and 3 bases from J, the junction kept 0 bases outside the gene matches.

The chain couples TRBV5-4 to TRBJ2-2; 7 bases line up with TRBD2. In germline, CDR1 is SGHNT, CDR2 YYREEE (reference sequence). V was pared by 4 bases and J by 6 bases, with 12 bases of the junction left unmatched. The CDR3 has 16 amino acids. DNA of the CDR3: TGTGCCAGCAGCCTTCCCTCCCCTAGCGGCCCCGGGGAGCTGTTTTTT. This sequence encodes CASSLPSPSGPGELFF.

The J gene is TRBJ2-5, the V gene TRBV4-2; 9 nucleotides match TRBD2. CDR3 length equals 16 residues. The ends lost 1 base at V and 2 bases at J; junction bases unmatched: 5. Per germline, CDR1 LGHNA and CDR2 YNFKEQ. The CDR3 here is CASSQVSSGGQETQYF. CDR3 DNA: TGTGCCAGCAGCCAAGTTAGTAGCGGGGGACAAGAGACCCAGTACTTC.

J is TRBJ2-3 and V is TRBV11-3; 8 positions match TRBD2. This CDR3 has 17 residues. Trimming took 5 bases from V and 2 from J; bases not matched to a gene: 12. Looked up from germline, CDR1 is SGHNT and CDR2 is YENEEA. In nucleotides, the CDR3 is TGTGCCAGCAGCCCCGACGGGGGGGTAATTTCCACAGATACGCAGTATTTT. Translated: CASSPDGGVISTDTQYF.

The V and J genes are TRBV4-2 and TRBJ1-1; D remains unclear. Germline values: CDR1 LGHNA, CDR2 YNFKEQ. The CDR3 is 13 amino acids. V was shortened by 0 bases and J by 5 bases, with 7 bases between the two germline ends. The CDR3 loop reads CASSQEQSTEAFF. The CDR3 nucleotides read TGTGCCAGCAGCCAAGAACAGTCTACTGAAGCTTTCTTT.

The V gene is TRBV5-1, the J gene TRBJ2-3; 10 bases map to TRBD2. This CDR3 is built from 16 residues. Germline V gene lookup returns CDR1 SGHRS and CDR2 YFSETQ. V shed 4 bases and J 4 bases; nucleotides not matched to a gene: 9. The CDR3 region is CASSPAPSGSADTQYF. The CDR3 region has the DNA TGCGCCAGCAGCCCTGCTCCTAGCGGGAGCGCAGATACGCAGTATTTT.

This chain joins TRBV6-6 and TRBJ2-7; 10 positions match TRBD2. J lost 5 bases, V lost 8 bases, and 9 bases had no gene match. The germline CDR1 and CDR2 sequences are MNHNY and SVGAGI (reference sequence). The CDR3 has 14 residues. This CDR3 reads CASQPGLASNEQYF. Written as DNA, the CDR3 is TGTGCCAGCCAACCGGGACTAGCGTCGAACGAGCAGTACTTC.

This sequence joins TRBV28 and TRBJ1-4; 7 positions match TRBD1. The germline V gene has CDR1 MDHEN and CDR2 SYDVKM. V gave up 7 bases and J gave up 5 bases; unmatched junction bases: 7. This CDR3 spans 14 amino acids. Here the CDR3 reads CASTERGQNEKLFF. The CDR3 nucleotides are TGTGCCAGCACAGAGAGGGGACAGAATGAAAAACTGTTTTTT.

This chain links TRBV18 with TRBJ2-4, with D unclear. V was clipped by 3 bases and J by 0 bases, with 9 bases between them. The CDR3 is made up of 15 amino acids. In germline, CDR1 is KGHSH, CDR2 LQKENI. CDR3 bases: TGTGCCAGCTCACCCCCCAGTATAGCCAAAAACATTCAGTACTTC. It yields the protein CASSPPSIAKNIQYF.

This chain links TRBV6-6 with TRBJ2-1; possibly TRBD2 for D (6 bases). Germline lookup yields CDR1 MNHNY and CDR2 SVGAGI (reference sequence). V lost 6 bases to trimming and J lost 2 bases, with 14 bases between them. The length of the CDR3 is 15 residues. The CDR3 here is CASRTASVPYNEQFF. DNA for the CDR3: TGTGCCAGCAGAACGGCTAGCGTTCCCTACAATGAGCAGTTCTTC.

CDR3 DNA: TGTGCCAGCAGTTTATCCGGCCCCTTTAGCGGGAGCTCCTACGAGCAGTACTTC. It translates to CASSLSGPFSGSSYEQYF. This chain uses TRBV27 with TRBJ2-7; 9 bases are shared with TRBD2. V was clipped by 0 bases and J by 0 bases; unmatched bases: 9. The CDR3 runs 18 residues. Germline V gene sequence: CDR1 MNHEY, CDR2 SMNVEV (reference sequence).

The gene calls are TRBV27 and TRBJ2-2; D perhaps matches TRBD2 (5 bases). V lost 7 bases and J lost 4, with 13 bases in between. This CDR3 is built from 14 residues. In germline, CDR1 is MNHEY, CDR2 SMNVEV (reference sequence). CDR3 amino acids: CASMEKGGTGELFF. CDR3 nucleotides: TGTGCCAGCATGGAGAAAGGAGGCACCGGGGAGCTGTTTTTT.

This rearrangement joins TRBV5-1 to TRBJ2-7; tentative D call: TRBD2 (6 bases). The CDR3 contains 11 residues. Germline V CDR1 and CDR2: SGHRS, YFSETQ. Trimming left V 5 bases short and J 4 bases short, with 7 bases between. The CDR3: CASRGGYEQYF. The CDR3, as DNA: TGCGCCAGCAGGGGGGGATACGAGCAGTACTTC.

The rearrangement links TRBV6-5 to TRBJ1-4; 8 bases are shared with TRBD1. Germline CDR1 reads MNHEY; CDR2 reads SVGAGI. V was pared by 6 bases and J by 8 bases, with 8 bases of the junction left unmatched. The CDR3 runs 14 residues. The CDR3 spells CASRQGQEGEKLFF. The CDR3 nucleotides read TGTGCCAGCAGGCAGGGACAGGAGGGCGAAAAACTGTTTTTT.

The chain links TRBV9 to TRBJ2-2, with TRBD2 matching 10 bases. This CDR3 has 17 amino acids. Trimming at V came to 0 bases and at J to 2 bases, leaving 4 bases not matched to a gene. Germline values: CDR1 SGDLS, CDR2 YYNGEE. The CDR3 sequence: CASSVASGSTNTGELFF. CDR3 in DNA: TGTGCCAGCAGCGTAGCTAGCGGGAGCACCAACACCGGGGAGCTGTTTTTT.

The V gene is TRBV6-1, the J gene TRBJ2-1; TRBD2 matches 10 bases. CDR3 length: 19 amino acids. Germline V lookup: CDR1 MNHNS, CDR2 SASEGT. Trimming cost V 2 bases and J 1 base; bases outside gene matches: 11. CDR3 coding DNA: TGTGCCAGCAGTGAATTCGATACTAGCGGGGCCCTTTCCTACAATGAGCAGTTCTTC. It specifies CASSEFDTSGALSYNEQFF.

This clone turned up a few times. The rearrangement joins TRBV19 to TRBJ1-2; 8 nucleotides line up with TRBD1. The V and J ends lost 9 bases and 2 bases, in that order; junction bases with no gene match: 2. The germline CDR1 and CDR2 sequences are LNHDA and SQIVND (reference sequence). This CDR3 comprises 12 residues. The CDR3 DNA sequence: TGTGCCAGGGGGACAGGCAACTATGGCTACACCTTC. It codes for CARGTGNYGYTF. Full variable domain (outside the CDR3, taken from reference TRBV19 and TRBJ1-2): DGGITQSPKYLFRKEGQNVTLSCEQNLNHDAMYWYRQDPGQGLRLIYYSQIVNDFQKGDIAEGYSVSREKKESFPLTVTSAQKNPTAFYLCARGTGNYGYTFGSGTRLTVV.